A selection of T cell receptor beta chains follows, all from one sample in a study of blood T cell repertoires in COVID-19. Method: immunoSEQ multiplex PCR; TCRdb's copy keeps in-frame clones and lacks some. Here the sample spans roughly 170,000 clones, around 89% being singletons. The sample taken for sequencing was peripheral blood. The receptor source for this set is a man between 60 and 75 years old with acute or convalescent COVID-19. The CDR3 runs from the conserved cysteine through the conserved F or W. D genes are given only for firm matches. Size values are once, few and many counts, or a class for expanded clones, and some rows have none.

v_call	j_call	cdr3_length	d_call	clone_size	cdr3_nt	cdr3_aa
TRBV7-3	TRBJ2-5	13	.	.	TGTGCCAGCAGCTTACAGACTCAAGAGACCCAGTACTTC	CASSLQTQETQYF
TRBV6-5	TRBJ1-5	14	.	.	TGTGCCAGCAGTAGCAAGAGGGGCAATCAGCCCCAGCATTTT	CASSSKRGNQPQHF
TRBV6-1	TRBJ1-5	16	.	.	TGTGCCAGCAGTGAAAGGAACCTTCAGGGCAATCAGCCCCAGCATTTT	CASSERNLQGNQPQHF
TRBV5-1	TRBJ2-1	15	.	.	TGCGCCAGCAGCTTGCCAGGGGACCCCTACAATGAGCAGTTCTTC	CASSLPGDPYNEQFF
TRBV13	TRBJ2-1	14	TRBD2	.	TGTGCCAGCAGCCGGACTAGCGAGGACAATGAGCAGTTCTTC	CASSRTSEDNEQFF
TRBV27	TRBJ1-1	18	TRBD1	.	TGTGCCAGCAGTTTACGGAGGGGGCAACTTTTATTGAACACTGAAGCTTTCTTT	CASSLRRGQLLLNTEAFF
TRBV6-5	TRBJ1-5	14	TRBD1	.	TGTGCCAGCACCGGAGACAGGGGGAATCAGCCCCAGCATTTT	CASTGDRGNQPQHF
TRBV29-1	TRBJ1-2	13	TRBD1	.	TGCAGCGTTGAAGGGAAGGGGGCGGTTGGCTACACCTTC	CSVEGKGAVGYTF
TRBV11-3	TRBJ2-2	13	.	.	TGTGCCGGGGGGAACAGCCACACCGGGGAGCTGTTTTTT	CAGGNSHTGELFF
TRBV5-6	TRBJ2-7	15	TRBD2	once	TGTGCCTCCGGGACTAGCGGGAGTGGGACCTACGAGCAGTACTTC	CASGTSGSGTYEQYF
TRBV7-2	TRBJ2-6	16	.	.	TGTGCCAGCAGCTTAGTGGGGAGCTCTGGGGCCAACGTCCTGACTTTC	CASSLVGSSGANVLTF
TRBV18	TRBJ1-1	16	TRBD1	.	TGTGCCAGCTCACCATACGCCGACAGGGCGAACACTGAAGCTTTCTTT	CASSPYADRANTEAFF
TRBV5-5	TRBJ1-6	14	TRBD1	.	TGTGCCAGCAGCTTTGGACAGGGGGATTCACCCCTCCACTTT	CASSFGQGDSPLHF
TRBV7-2	TRBJ2-1	15	.	.	TGTGCCAGCAGCTTAGCCGCGGGATCCTACAATGAGCAGTTCTTC	CASSLAAGSYNEQFF
TRBV6-1	TRBJ1-5	13	.	once	TGTGCCAGCAGTGAAGGGGCGGGGACGGCCCAGCATTTT	CASSEGAGTAQHF
TRBV5-1	TRBJ1-5	14	TRBD1	.	TGCGCCAGCAGCTTCGGGACAGGGGGTCAGCCCCAGCATTTT	CASSFGTGGQPQHF
TRBV27	TRBJ2-4	17	TRBD1	.	TGTGCCAGCAGTACGGGGGAACCGGGACAGGCAAAAAACATTCAGTACTTC	CASSTGEPGQAKNIQYF
TRBV5-4	TRBJ1-1	16	TRBD1	.	TGTGCCAGCAGCATACGGACAGGGGGGATGAACACTGAAGCTTTCTTT	CASSIRTGGMNTEAFF
TRBV19	TRBJ2-7	12	.	.	TGTGCCAGTAGGGGGCGCCGCGACGAGCAGTACTTC	CASRGRRDEQYF
TRBV18	TRBJ2-3	14	TRBD2	.	TGTGCCAGCTCACCGGTGCGGGGGGGAGATACGCAGTATTTT	CASSPVRGGDTQYF
TRBV30	TRBJ1-1	15	.	.	TGTGCCTGGAGTGTACCCGGCAGGGGCGAAGTCGTAGCTTTCTTT	CAWSVPGRGEVVAFF
TRBV1	TRBJ2-7	16	.	.	TGCACCAGCAGCCAATCAACTAGCGGGAGGCCATACGAGCAGTACTTC	CTSSQSTSGRPYEQYF
TRBV6-5	TRBJ1-4	14	.	.	TGTGCCAGCAGTCCCGGGGTTCTAAATGAAAAACTGTTTTTT	CASSPGVLNEKLFF
TRBV27	TRBJ1-6	13	TRBD1	.	TGTGCCAGCAGAATACAGGGGGATTCACCCCTCCACTTT	CASRIQGDSPLHF
TRBV5-4	TRBJ2-7	16	TRBD2	.	TGTGCCAGCAGCTTGCCTTCCGGGACTAGCGTCTACGAGCAGTACTTC	CASSLPSGTSVYEQYF
TRBV9	TRBJ1-3	16	TRBD1	.	TGTGCCAGCAGCCCTCGGACAGGGGCAATTGGAAACACCATATATTTT	CASSPRTGAIGNTIYF
TRBV29-1	TRBJ1-1	15	TRBD1	few	TGCAGCGCCGCCCCCACGACAGGGGAGCACACTGAAGCTTTCTTT	CSAAPTTGEHTEAFF
TRBV5-1	TRBJ1-2	16	TRBD1	.	TGCGCCAGCAGCAGAGGGTCCAGGGGGGATTCCTATGGCTACACCTTC	CASSRGSRGDSYGYTF
TRBV3-1/TRBV3-2	TRBJ1-1	13	.	.	TGTGCCAGCAGCCAATATATGAACACTGAAGCTTTCTTT	CASSQYMNTEAFF
TRBV11-3	TRBJ1-2	16	.	.	TGTGCCAGCAGCTTAGGTCGACGGAGCGCTAACTATGGCTACACCTTC	CASSLGRRSANYGYTF
TRBV9	TRBJ1-2	16	TRBD1	.	TGTGCCAGCAGCCGGGACAGGGGAGTTTCTAACTATGGCTACACCTTC	CASSRDRGVSNYGYTF
TRBV20-1	TRBJ2-1	17	TRBD2	.	TGCAGTGCTAGTAAGGCCCTGACTAGCGGGACGAACAATGAGCAGTTCTTC	CSASKALTSGTNNEQFF
TRBV29-1	TRBJ2-7	16	TRBD2	.	TGCAGCGTTGAAGGGACTAGCGGGGGAGGCTCCTACGAGCAGTACTTC	CSVEGTSGGGSYEQYF